This T cell receptor (beta chain) appears in the sequencing data of a study of blood T cell repertoires in COVID-19. Study background: The analysed material was cDNA or gDNA that came from T cells, B-cell-depleted T cells, or PBMCs.

Trimming cost V 6 bases and J 8 bases, with 16 bases left between them. Germline CDR1 reads SNHLY; CDR2 reads FYNNEI. The CDR3 has 13 amino acids. Under the authors' procedure: Counts of nucleated cells, estimated from reference gene primer amplification, were obtained. Generated by immunoSEQ multiplex PCR, the TCRdb table keeps only in-frame clones and is missing some. From that table come the V and J calls and clone size; the DNA was used to work out D and trimming. The top ten hold approximately 3% of the sample, which has a few hundred thousand clones, roughly 89% seen once. The clonotype was recovered from a woman in her 30s with active or convalescent COVID-19. Sequencing input: peripheral blood. The V call is TRBV2, the J call TRBJ1-2, with a tentative D call TRBD1 (6 bases). In DNA, the CDR3 is TGTGCCAGCAGGACCGGGACAACGAGGGGCTACACCTTC. This gives the protein CASRTGTTRGYTF.